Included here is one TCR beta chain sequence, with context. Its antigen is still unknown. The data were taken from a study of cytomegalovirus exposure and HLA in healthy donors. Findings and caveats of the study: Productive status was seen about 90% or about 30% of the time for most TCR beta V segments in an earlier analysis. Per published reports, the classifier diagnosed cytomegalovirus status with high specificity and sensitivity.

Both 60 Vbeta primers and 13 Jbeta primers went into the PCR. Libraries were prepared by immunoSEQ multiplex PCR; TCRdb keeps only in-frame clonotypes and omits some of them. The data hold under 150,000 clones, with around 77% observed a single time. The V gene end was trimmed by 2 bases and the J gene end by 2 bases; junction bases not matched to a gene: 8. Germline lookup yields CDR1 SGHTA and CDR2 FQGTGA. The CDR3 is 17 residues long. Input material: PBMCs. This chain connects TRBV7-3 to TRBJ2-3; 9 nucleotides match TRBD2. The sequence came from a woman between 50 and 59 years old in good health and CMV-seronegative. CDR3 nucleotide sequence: TGTGCCAGCAGCTTATTTCCTAGCGGGAAGTCCACAGATACGCAGTATTTT. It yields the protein CASSLFPSGKSTDTQYF.